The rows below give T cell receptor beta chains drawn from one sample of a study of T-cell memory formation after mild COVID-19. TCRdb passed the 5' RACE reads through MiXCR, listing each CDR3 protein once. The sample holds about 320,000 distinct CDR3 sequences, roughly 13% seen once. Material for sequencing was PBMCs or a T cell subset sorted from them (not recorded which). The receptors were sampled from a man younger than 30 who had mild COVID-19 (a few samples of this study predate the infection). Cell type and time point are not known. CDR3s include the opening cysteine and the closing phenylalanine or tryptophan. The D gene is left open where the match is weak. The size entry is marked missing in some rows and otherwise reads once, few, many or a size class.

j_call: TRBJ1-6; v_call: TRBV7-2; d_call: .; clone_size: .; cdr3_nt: TGTGCCAGCAGCTCGGGATTTTATAATTCACCCCTCCACTTT; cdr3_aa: CASSSGFYNSPLHF
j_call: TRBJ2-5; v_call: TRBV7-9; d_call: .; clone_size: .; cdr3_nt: TGTGCCAGCAGCTTTGACCCGGCCCGCGGGGAGACCCAGTACTTC; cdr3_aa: CASSFDPARGETQYF
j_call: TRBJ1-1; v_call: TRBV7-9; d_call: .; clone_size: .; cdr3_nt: TGTGCCAGCAGCTCAAGGGCGGCGAACACTGAAGCTTTCTTT; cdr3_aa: CASSSRAANTEAFF
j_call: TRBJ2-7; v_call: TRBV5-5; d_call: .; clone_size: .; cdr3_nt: TGTGCCACCGGAAAAGGGCTACGGGCCTCCTACGAGCAGTACTTC; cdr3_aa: CATGKGLRASYEQYF
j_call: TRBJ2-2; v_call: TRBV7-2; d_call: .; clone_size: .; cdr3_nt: TGTGCCAGCAGTGCGTGGGTGGCAAACACCGGGGAGCTGTTTTTT; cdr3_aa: CASSAWVANTGELFF
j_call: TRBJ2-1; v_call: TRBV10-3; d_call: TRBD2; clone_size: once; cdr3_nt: TGTGCCATCAGTGAGGCCCGACTAGCTGCCTCCTACAATGAGCAGTTCTTC; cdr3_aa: CAISEARLAASYNEQFF
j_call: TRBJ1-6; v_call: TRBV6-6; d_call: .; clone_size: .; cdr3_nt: TGTGCCAGCAGTAGGGGCCGAGAGGGCGAATCACCCCTCCACTTT; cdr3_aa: CASSRGREGESPLHF
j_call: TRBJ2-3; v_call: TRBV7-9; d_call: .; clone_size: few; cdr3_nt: TGTGCCAGCAGCTCCCTGACTGGCACAGATACGCAGTATTTT; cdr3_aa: CASSSLTGTDTQYF
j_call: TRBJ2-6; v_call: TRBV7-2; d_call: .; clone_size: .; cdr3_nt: TGTGCCAGCAGCTCTGCCCCGAGGGGCCTCCGGGCCAACGTCCTGACTTTC; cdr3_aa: CASSSAPRGLRANVLTF
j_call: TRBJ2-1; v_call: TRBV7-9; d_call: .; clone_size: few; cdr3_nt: TGTGCCAGCAGCTTATTACGAGGGGCATGGGAGCAGTTCTTC; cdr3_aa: CASSLLRGAWEQFF
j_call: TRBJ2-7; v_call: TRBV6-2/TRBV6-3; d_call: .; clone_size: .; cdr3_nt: TGTGCCAGCGGCTCCTCCTACACCCTGGGCGAGCAGTACTTC; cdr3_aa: CASGSSYTLGEQYF
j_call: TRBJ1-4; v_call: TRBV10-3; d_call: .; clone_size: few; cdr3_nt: TGTGCCACCGCGAGGCGCAGGGAAGATGAAAAACTGTTTTTT; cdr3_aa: CATARRREDEKLFF
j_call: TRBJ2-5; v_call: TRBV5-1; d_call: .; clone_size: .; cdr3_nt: TGCGCCAGCAGCTTGGATGGGGGGGCCGGAGAGACCCAGTACTTC; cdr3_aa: CASSLDGGAGETQYF
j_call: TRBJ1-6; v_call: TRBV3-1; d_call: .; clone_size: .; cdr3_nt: TGTGCCAGCAGCCAAGTCACCGGGAACAATTCACCCCTCCACTTT; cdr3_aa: CASSQVTGNNSPLHF
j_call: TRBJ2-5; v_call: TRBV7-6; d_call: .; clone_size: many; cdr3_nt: TGTGCCAGCAGCCAAGACAGCCTTCAAGAGACCCAGTACTTC; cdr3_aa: CASSQDSLQETQYF
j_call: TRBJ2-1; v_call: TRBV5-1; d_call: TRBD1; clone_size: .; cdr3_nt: TGCGCCAGCAGCTTGCGGGGAGGGACAGGGGTGTACAATGAGCAGTTCTTC; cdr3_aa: CASSLRGGTGVYNEQFF
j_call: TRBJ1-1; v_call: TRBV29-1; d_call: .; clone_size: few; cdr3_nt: TGCAGCGTTAAGACCGGAGGCACTGAAGCTTTCTTT; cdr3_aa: CSVKTGGTEAFF
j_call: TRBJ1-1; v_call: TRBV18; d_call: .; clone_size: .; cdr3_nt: TGTGCCAGCTCACCACCGGGGGGAGGCCGCGGAGGGGCTGAAGCTTTCTTT; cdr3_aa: CASSPPGGGRGGAEAFF
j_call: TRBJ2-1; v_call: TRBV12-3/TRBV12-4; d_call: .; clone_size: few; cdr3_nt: TGTGCCAGCAGTTACCGGTTCGATGAGCAGTTCTTC; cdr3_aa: CASSYRFDEQFF
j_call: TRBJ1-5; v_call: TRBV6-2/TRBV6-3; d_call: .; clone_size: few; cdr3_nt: TGTGCCAGCAGTCGGGACATCAACTATAGCAATCAGCCCCAGCATTTT; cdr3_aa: CASSRDINYSNQPQHF
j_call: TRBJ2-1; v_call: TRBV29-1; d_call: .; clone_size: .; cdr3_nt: TGCAGCGTTGCCGACAATGAGCAGTTCTTC; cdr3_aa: CSVADNEQFF
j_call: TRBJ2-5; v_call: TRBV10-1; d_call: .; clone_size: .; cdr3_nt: TGCGCCAGCAGTGAAGGGGGGCGCGACGAGACCCAGTACTTC; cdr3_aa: CASSEGGRDETQYF
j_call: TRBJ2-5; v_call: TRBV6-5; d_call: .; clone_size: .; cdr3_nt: TGTGCCAGCAGTTTCCTCCCGGGGACATTGGGGACCCAGTACTTC; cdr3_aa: CASSFLPGTLGTQYF
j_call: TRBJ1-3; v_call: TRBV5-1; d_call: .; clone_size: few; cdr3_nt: TGCGCCAGCAGCCCCGGACGGGGAGAAAGTGGAAACACCATATATTTT; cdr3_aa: CASSPGRGESGNTIYF
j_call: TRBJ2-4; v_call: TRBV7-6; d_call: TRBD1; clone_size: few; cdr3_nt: TGTGCCAGCGGATATCCATGGGACAGCGAAAACATTCAGTACTTC; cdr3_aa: CASGYPWDSENIQYF
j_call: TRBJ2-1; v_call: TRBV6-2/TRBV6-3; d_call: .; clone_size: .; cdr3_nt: TGTGCCAGCAGCCACGAGCAGTTCTTC; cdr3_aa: CASSHEQFF
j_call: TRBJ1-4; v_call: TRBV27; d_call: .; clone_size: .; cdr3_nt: TGTGCCAGCAGGTCGAGCACGGGTGAAAAACTGTTTTTT; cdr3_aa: CASRSSTGEKLFF
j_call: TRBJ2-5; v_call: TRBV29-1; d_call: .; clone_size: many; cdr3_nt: TGCAGCGTTTTGACAGACCAAGAGACCCAGTACTTC; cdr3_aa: CSVLTDQETQYF
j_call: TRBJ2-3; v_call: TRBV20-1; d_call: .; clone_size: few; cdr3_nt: TGCAGTGCTACGGTCCGGGATACGCAGTATTTT; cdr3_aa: CSATVRDTQYF
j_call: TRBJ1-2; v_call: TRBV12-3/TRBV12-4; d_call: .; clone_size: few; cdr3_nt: TGTGCCAGCAGTCAGGGAGGTTTGGACTATGGCTACACCTTC; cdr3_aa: CASSQGGLDYGYTF
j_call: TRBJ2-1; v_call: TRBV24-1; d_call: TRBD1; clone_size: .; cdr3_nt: TGTGCCACCAGTGATTTGGAGGGGGCAAATGAGCAGTTCTTC; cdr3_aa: CATSDLEGANEQFF
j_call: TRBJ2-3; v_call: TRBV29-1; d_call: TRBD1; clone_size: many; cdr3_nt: TGCAGCAAACGCCACAGGGGGACAGATACGCAGTATTTT; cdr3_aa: CSKRHRGTDTQYF
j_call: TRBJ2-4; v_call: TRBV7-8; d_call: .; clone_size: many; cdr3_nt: TGTGCCAGCAGCTTAGCGGAGGAAAACATTCAGTACTTC; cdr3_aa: CASSLAEENIQYF
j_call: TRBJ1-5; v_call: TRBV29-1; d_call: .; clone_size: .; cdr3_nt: TGCAGCGTCGGGGTGACAGGTCAGCCCCAGCATTTT; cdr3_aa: CSVGVTGQPQHF
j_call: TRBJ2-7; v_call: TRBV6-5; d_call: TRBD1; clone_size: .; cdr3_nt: TGTGCCACCCAAGGACAGGGATTCAGCGAGCAGTACTTC; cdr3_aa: CATQGQGFSEQYF
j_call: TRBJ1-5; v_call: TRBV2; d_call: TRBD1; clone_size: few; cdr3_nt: TGTGCCAGCAGTGAAGCCCCAGACAGGGCGAGCAATCAGCCCCAGCATTTT; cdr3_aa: CASSEAPDRASNQPQHF
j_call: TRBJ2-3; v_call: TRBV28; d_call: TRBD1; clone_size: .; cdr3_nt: TGTGCCAGCAGTTTACTGGGACAGGGGGCCACAGATACGCAGTATTTT; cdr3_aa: CASSLLGQGATDTQYF
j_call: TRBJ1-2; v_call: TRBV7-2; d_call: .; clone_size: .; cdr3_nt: TGTGCCAGCAGCTTAGCCCCGGAGGTTAGATATGGCTACACCTTC; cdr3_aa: CASSLAPEVRYGYTF
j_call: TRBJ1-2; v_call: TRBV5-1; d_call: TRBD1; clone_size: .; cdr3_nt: TGCGCCAGCACAAGGGACAGGGGCTATGGCTACACCTTC; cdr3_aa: CASTRDRGYGYTF
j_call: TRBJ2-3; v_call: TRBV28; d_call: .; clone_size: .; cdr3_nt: TGTGCCAGCACCGGGCCGGGCCGGACAGATACGCAGTATTTT; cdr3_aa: CASTGPGRTDTQYF